The 22 T cell receptor beta chains listed next were all sequenced from one sample in a study of T cell responses to AZD1222 COVID-19 vaccine (TCRdb year 2021). The intended sense of this specimen's time point label: about 28 days (+/-7) after the second vaccine dose. The method behind the library was the immunoSEQ multiplex PCR assay. Imported from immuneACCESS, the table was reduced by TCRdb to in-frame sequences with V and J called. These copies leave out some clones; in studies compared against another copy, an unresolved V gene accounts for under half, and the cause of the remainder is not known. The sample table holds approximately 88,000 clones, of which about nine tenths were seen once. Of the sample, 5.4% is held by the ten largest clones. Sequenced material: peripheral blood, taken 28 days after the second AZD1222 dose. The receptors stem from an adult who received the AZD1222 COVID-19 vaccine.

This chain joins TRBV7-8 and TRBJ1-4, with a tentative D call TRBD1 (6 bases). The CDR3 covers 16 residues. V was clipped by 5 bases and J by 8 bases, with 21 bases between them. The V gene's germline CDR1 is SGHVS and CDR2 FQNEAQ. This CDR3 reads CASSQRGAGLGEKLFF. The CDR3 coding sequence is TGTGCCAGCAGCCAGAGGGGGGCAGGGCTTGGGGAAAAACTGTTTTTT.

The chain combines TRBV5-4 with TRBJ2-2; D is possibly TRBD1 or TRBD2 (6 bases each). V gave up 3 bases and J gave up 1 base, with 13 bases separating them. This CDR3 is built from 16 residues. The germline CDR1 and CDR2 sequences are SGHNT and YYREEE (reference sequence). The CDR3 spells CASSWVGGRNTGELFF. In nucleotides, the CDR3 is TGTGCCAGCAGCTGGGTAGGGGGGAGGAACACCGGGGAGCTGTTTTTT.

This chain joins TRBV12-5 and TRBJ2-5; 7 bases map to TRBD2. The V and J ends lost 2 bases and 5 bases, in that order; junction bases with no gene match: 11. CDR1 LGHNT and CDR2 FRNRAP come from the germline V gene. The CDR3 runs to 16 residues. The CDR3 region is CASGLKHHVGGETQYF. CDR3 nucleotides: TGTGCTAGTGGTTTGAAACACCATGTGGGGGGGGAGACCCAGTACTTC. The variable domain in full, with the rest retrieved from reference TRBV12-5 and TRBJ2-5, is DARVTQTPRHKVTEMGQEVTMRCQPILGHNTVFWYRQTMMQGLELLAYFRNRAPLDDSGMPKDRFSAEMPDATLATLKIQPSEPRDSAVYFCASGLKHHVGGETQYFGPGTRLLVL.

The table lists this clone with a few counts. The V gene is TRBV27, the J gene TRBJ1-1; D remains ambiguous. The V gene lost 4 bases and the J gene lost 1 base, with 10 bases spanning the gap. The CDR3 extends over 14 amino acids. Germline V gene sequence: CDR1 MNHEY, CDR2 SMNVEV (reference sequence). The chain's CDR3 is CASSSRTANTEAFF. The CDR3 region has the DNA TGTGCCAGCAGTTCCCGGACGGCGAACACTGAAGCTTTCTTT.

The CDR3, as DNA: TGTGCCAGTAGGACAATTGGACAGGGGGCAGGCTACACCTTC. Protein sequence: CASRTIGQGAGYTF. The rearrangement links TRBV19 to TRBJ1-2; the match to TRBD1 covers 11 bases. The CDR3 loop spans 14 amino acids. Germline V CDR1 and CDR2: LNHDA, SQIVND (reference sequence). Germline trimming cut 6 bases from V and 8 bases from J; bases unmatched to any gene: 8.

This sequence joins TRBV12-5 and TRBJ2-6, with 7 bases lining up with TRBD2. V gave up 3 bases and J gave up 0 bases; unmatched junction bases: 5. Per germline, CDR1 LGHNT and CDR2 FRNRAP. This CDR3 spans 17 amino acids. The CDR3 here is CASGFGRGVSGANVLTF. In nucleotides, the CDR3 is TGTGCTAGTGGTTTCGGCCGGGGGGTCTCTGGGGCCAACGTCCTGACTTTC.

The V and J genes are TRBV6-5 and TRBJ1-1; the D is unclear. V shed 6 bases and J shed 2 bases, with 7 bases lying between them. The CDR3 sequence is 12 residues long. Per germline, CDR1 MNHEY and CDR2 SVGAGI. CDR3 sequence reads: CASRRGNTEAFF. The CDR3 DNA reads TGTGCCAGCAGACGGGGAAACACTGAAGCTTTCTTT.

CDR3 sequence reads: CASSPQQGRYGYTF. The DNA for the CDR3 is TGTGCCAGCAGCCCGCAACAGGGAAGGTATGGCTACACCTTC. The chain carries TRBV3-1 (or the pseudogene TRBV3-2) and TRBJ1-2, with D perhaps matching TRBD1 (6 bases). The CDR3 sequence is 14 residues long. The germline V gene encodes CDR1 LGHDT and CDR2 YNNKEL (reference sequence). V lost 4 bases, J lost 5 bases, and 14 bases lay in between.

The chain combines TRBV11-2 with TRBJ2-2, with TRBD2 matching 11 bases. V shed 0 bases and J 5 bases; nucleotides not matched to a gene: 8. The germline V gene has CDR1 SGHAT and CDR2 FQNNGV. The CDR3 is 18 residues long. The CDR3 DNA is TGTGCCAGCAGCTTAGATTTAGCGGGGGGGCGAAGAACCGGGGAGCTGTTTTTT. It translates to CASSLDLAGGRRTGELFF.

The V call is TRBV18, the J call TRBJ2-4; 10 bases agree with TRBD2. The CDR3 is 15 residues long. J lost 2 bases, V lost 6 bases, and 4 bases had no gene match. Germline lookup yields CDR1 KGHSH and CDR2 LQKENI. The CDR3, as DNA: TGTGCCAGCTCCAGCGGGGGGGCAACCAAAAACATTCAGTACTTC. It yields the protein CASSSGGATKNIQYF.

A single count supports this clone. V is TRBV5-5 and J is TRBJ2-5; 10 bases align to TRBD1. Germline CDR1 and CDR2: SGHKS and YYEKEE (reference sequence). Unmatched junction bases numbered 7, after V lost 4 bases and J lost 1 base. The CDR3 is made up of 16 amino acids. The CDR3 spells CASSLRTGGGQETQYF. For the CDR3, the DNA is TGTGCCAGCAGCCTCCGGACAGGGGGTGGCCAAGAGACCCAGTACTTC.

This chain links TRBV6-5 with TRBJ1-2, with TRBD1 matching 10 bases. V shed 4 bases, J shed 8 bases, and the junction held 7 bases outside the gene matches. Germline V gene sequence: CDR1 MNHEY, CDR2 SVGAGI. This CDR3 region has 14 residues. This chain's CDR3 is CASSFDRGPEGYTF. The CDR3 DNA reads TGTGCCAGCAGTTTCGACAGGGGGCCGGAAGGCTACACCTTC.

This sequence joins TRBV28 and TRBJ2-7; a possible D gene is TRBD1 (6 bases). V was shortened by 4 bases and J by 0 bases, with 16 bases between the two germline ends. The germline V gene has CDR1 MDHEN and CDR2 SYDVKM. This CDR3 is 16 amino acids long. CDR3 in amino acids: CASSSTDRTDSYEQYF. The CDR3 DNA is TGTGCCAGCAGTTCTACCGACCGGACAGACTCCTACGAGCAGTACTTC.

This clone has just one count. The V gene is TRBV29-1, the J gene TRBJ1-1; TRBD1 matches at 7 bases. The germline V gene encodes CDR1 SQVTM and CDR2 ANQGSEA. With 7 bases clipped from V and 1 base from J, the junction kept 6 bases outside the gene matches. This CDR3 spans 13 amino acids. CDR3 nucleotide sequence: TGCAGCGCTTACAGGGGACAGAACACTGAAGCTTTCTTT. Translating gives CSAYRGQNTEAFF. Together with reference TRBV29-1 and TRBJ1-1, the CDR3 gives the full variable domain: SAVISQKPSRDICQRGTSLTIQCQVDSQVTMMFWYRQQPGQSLTLIATANQGSEATYESGFVIDKFPISRPNLTFSTLTVSNMSPEDSSIYLCSAYRGQNTEAFFGQGTRLTVV.

The chain is built from TRBV5-6 and TRBJ2-3; D remains unclear. In germline, CDR1 is SGHDT, CDR2 YYEEEE. This CDR3 contains 13 residues. The V end was cut by 4 bases, the J end by 2 bases, with 8 bases between. CDR3 loop: CASSIYPTDTQYF. CDR3 coding DNA: TGTGCCAGCAGCATCTACCCCACAGATACGCAGTATTTT.

The CDR3 protein is CASSLGVAGGPGQETQYF. The CDR3 coding sequence is TGTGCCAGCAGCTTAGGGGTAGCGGGGGGGCCTGGGCAAGAGACCCAGTACTTC. The chain recombines TRBV11-2 with TRBJ2-5; 11 nucleotides agree with TRBD2. This CDR3 is 18 amino acids long. J gave up 2 bases and V 1 base, and 9 bases lay outside the gene matches. CDR1 is SGHAT, CDR2 FQNNGV, per germline.

The CDR3 bases are TGTGCCAGCAGCCCCACTTCTAACAGGGATGGCTACACCTTC. Protein: CASSPTSNRDGYTF. The V gene is TRBV4-2, the J gene TRBJ1-2, with a possible D match to TRBD1 (6 bases). The germline V gene encodes CDR1 LGHNA and CDR2 YNFKEQ. This CDR3 has 14 residues. V lost 4 bases and J 6 bases, leaving 15 bases between the germline ends.

CDR3: CASSRGANGYNEQFF. The DNA of the CDR3 is TGTGCCAGCAGCCGGGGGGCGAATGGCTACAATGAGCAGTTCTTC. V usage is TRBV7-9 and J usage is TRBJ2-1, with D perhaps matching TRBD2 (7 bases). Trimming took off 5 bases at V and 3 bases at J, with 14 bases between the two ends. Germline CDR1 reads SEHNR; CDR2 reads FQNEAQ (reference sequence). The CDR3 has 15 residues. The full variable domain, completed using reference TRBV7-9 and TRBJ2-1, is DTGVSQNPRHKITKRGQNVTFRCDPISEHNRLYWYRQTLGQGPEFLTYFQNEAQLEKSRLLSDRFSAERPKGSFSTLEIQRTEQGDSAMYLCASSRGANGYNEQFFGPGTRLTVL.

This clone showed up just a few times. The chain has TRBV19 and TRBJ1-2; no reliable D call. The V gene lost 3 bases and the J gene lost 2 bases, with 13 bases spanning the gap. CDR1 and CDR2 (germline): LNHDA, SQIVND (reference sequence). The CDR3 has 15 amino acids. The CDR3 DNA sequence: TGTGCCAGTAGTATGCCGGGCCTCAACAACTATGGCTACACCTTC. It yields the protein CASSMPGLNNYGYTF.

The genes are TRBV28 and TRBJ2-3; 8 nucleotides agree with TRBD2. The germline V gene has CDR1 MDHEN and CDR2 SYDVKM. The CDR3 extends over 15 amino acids. J lost 3 bases, V lost 10 bases, and 12 bases had no gene match. CDR3 sequence: CATRAGTRGTDTQYF. Here the CDR3 DNA reads TGTGCCACCCGAGCCGGGACTAGAGGGACAGATACGCAGTATTTT.

The V gene is TRBV11-2, the J gene TRBJ2-7; weak D call: TRBD1 (5 bases). The germline V and J ends were trimmed by 5 bases and 8 bases, with 10 bases remaining between them. Germline lookup yields CDR1 SGHAT and CDR2 FQNNGV. This CDR3 spans 11 amino acids. Written as DNA, the CDR3 is TGTGCCAGCAGCCCAGGGTGGCAGCAGTACTTC. Its protein product is CASSPGWQQYF.

The chain uses TRBV10-3 and TRBJ2-7; no clear D gene. The CDR3 extends over 11 amino acids. Per germline, CDR1 ENHRY and CDR2 SYGVKD. The germline V and J ends were trimmed by 2 bases and 6 bases, with 5 bases remaining between them. DNA for the CDR3: TGTGCCATCAGTGAGGGTGGCGAGCAGTACTTC. It translates to CAISEGGEQYF.